The rows below give T cell receptor beta chains drawn from one sample of a study of cytomegalovirus exposure and HLA in healthy donors. Data came from immunoSEQ multiplex PCR; TCRdb stores just in-frame clones and leaves some out. The sample has around 300,000 clones, approximately 91% seen once. Input material: PBMCs. The receptors were gathered from a young man in good health and CMV-seronegative. CDR3s include the opening cysteine and the closing phenylalanine or tryptophan. Fields, in order: J gene, CDR3 length, V gene, clone size, D gene, CDR3 protein, CDR3 DNA. The D gene is left open where the match is weak. Size is stated for part of the rows, as once, few or many counts, or as a class when the clone is expanded.

j_gene: TRBJ2-7
len: 14
v_gene: TRBV10-1
abundance: few
d_gene: NA
CDR3aa: CASSESRGSYEQYF
CDR3nt: TGCGCCAGCAGTGAGTCCCGGGGGTCGTACGAGCAGTACTTC

j_gene: TRBJ2-3
len: 17
v_gene: TRBV5-1
abundance: NA
d_gene: TRBD1
CDR3aa: CASSLGQGDYSTDTQYF
CDR3nt: TGCGCCAGCAGCTTAGGGCAGGGGGATTACAGCACAGATACGCAGTATTTT

j_gene: TRBJ1-3
len: 14
v_gene: TRBV10-3
abundance: NA
d_gene: NA
CDR3aa: CAISGQTSINTIYF
CDR3nt: TGTGCCATCAGTGGACAGACTTCCATAAACACCATATATTTT

j_gene: TRBJ1-2
len: 13
v_gene: TRBV6-6
abundance: NA
d_gene: NA
CDR3aa: CASSYGINYGYTF
CDR3nt: TGTGCCAGCAGTTATGGCATTAACTATGGCTACACCTTC

j_gene: TRBJ2-7
len: 14
v_gene: TRBV6-5
abundance: NA
d_gene: TRBD1
CDR3aa: CASSPRQGPSEQYF
CDR3nt: TGTGCCAGCAGTCCAAGACAGGGACCCTCCGAGCAGTACTTC

j_gene: TRBJ2-7
len: 18
v_gene: TRBV29-1
abundance: NA
d_gene: TRBD1
CDR3aa: CSVEGRDGTGVGNYEQYF
CDR3nt: TGCAGCGTTGAAGGGCGTGATGGGACAGGGGTGGGGAACTACGAGCAGTACTTC

j_gene: TRBJ1-2
len: 15
v_gene: TRBV27
abundance: NA
d_gene: NA
CDR3aa: CASSVWGGPNYGYTF
CDR3nt: TGTGCCAGCAGCGTATGGGGGGGGCCTAACTATGGCTACACCTTC

j_gene: TRBJ2-5
len: 16
v_gene: TRBV5-1
abundance: NA
d_gene: TRBD2
CDR3aa: CASSLDSSGGAETQYF
CDR3nt: TGCGCCAGCAGCTTGGATTCTAGCGGGGGGGCCGAGACCCAGTACTTC

j_gene: TRBJ2-3
len: 13
v_gene: TRBV6-4
abundance: NA
d_gene: NA
CDR3aa: CASSEGVTDTQYF
CDR3nt: TGTGCCAGCAGTGAGGGAGTGACAGATACGCAGTATTTT

j_gene: TRBJ1-2
len: 17
v_gene: TRBV18
abundance: NA
d_gene: TRBD1
CDR3aa: CASSQSVGTGVTYGYTF
CDR3nt: TGTGCCAGCTCACAGTCAGTCGGGACAGGGGTTACCTATGGCTACACCTTC

j_gene: TRBJ2-2
len: 16
v_gene: TRBV7-9
abundance: NA
d_gene: TRBD1
CDR3aa: CASSLSPRGRPGELFF
CDR3nt: TGTGCCAGCAGCCTTAGCCCCAGGGGGCGTCCCGGGGAGCTGTTTTTT

j_gene: TRBJ1-5
len: 18
v_gene: TRBV18
abundance: NA
d_gene: TRBD1
CDR3aa: CASSPKIGQGASDQPQHF
CDR3nt: TGTGCCAGCTCACCAAAAATAGGACAGGGGGCGTCGGATCAGCCCCAGCATTTT

j_gene: TRBJ2-7
len: 14
v_gene: TRBV30
abundance: NA
d_gene: TRBD1
CDR3aa: CAWSEGDRAYEQYF
CDR3nt: TGTGCCTGGAGTGAGGGCGACAGGGCCTACGAGCAGTACTTC

j_gene: TRBJ1-6
len: 15
v_gene: TRBV5-1
abundance: NA
d_gene: NA
CDR3aa: CASSLVTGMDSPLHF
CDR3nt: TGCGCCAGCAGCTTGGTGACAGGAATGGATTCACCCCTCCACTTT

j_gene: TRBJ1-2
len: 12
v_gene: TRBV7-9
abundance: NA
d_gene: NA
CDR3aa: CASSLAGAGYTF
CDR3nt: TGTGCCAGCAGCTTAGCAGGGGCAGGCTACACCTTC

j_gene: TRBJ2-2
len: 10
v_gene: TRBV27
abundance: NA
d_gene: NA
CDR3aa: CASRGGELFF
CDR3nt: TGTGCCAGCCGGGGCGGGGAGCTGTTTTTT

j_gene: TRBJ1-1
len: 13
v_gene: TRBV6-5
abundance: NA
d_gene: NA
CDR3aa: CASSYSRNTEAFF
CDR3nt: TGTGCCAGCAGTTACTCTAGGAACACTGAAGCTTTCTTT

j_gene: TRBJ2-3
len: 17
v_gene: TRBV4-3
abundance: NA
d_gene: NA
CDR3aa: CASSQDKGKSGTDTQYF
CDR3nt: TGCGCCAGCAGCCAAGATAAGGGGAAGTCTGGGACAGATACGCAGTATTTT

j_gene: TRBJ2-1
len: 12
v_gene: TRBV7-9
abundance: NA
d_gene: NA
CDR3aa: CASSPIDNEQFF
CDR3nt: TGTGCCAGCAGCCCGATAGACAATGAGCAGTTCTTC

j_gene: TRBJ2-3
len: 14
v_gene: TRBV6-5
abundance: NA
d_gene: NA
CDR3aa: CASSPASSADTQYF
CDR3nt: TGTGCCAGCTCTCCAGCGAGTAGCGCAGATACGCAGTATTTT

j_gene: TRBJ1-1
len: 16
v_gene: TRBV5-6
abundance: NA
d_gene: NA
CDR3aa: CASSLAMDSPNTEAFF
CDR3nt: TGTGCCAGCAGCTTGGCCATGGACAGCCCGAACACTGAAGCTTTCTTT

j_gene: TRBJ1-6
len: 14
v_gene: TRBV28
abundance: NA
d_gene: NA
CDR3aa: CASSLGQRNSPLHF
CDR3nt: TGTGCCAGCAGTTTGGGTCAGCGAAATTCACCCCTCCACTTT

j_gene: TRBJ2-2
len: 17
v_gene: TRBV19
abundance: NA
d_gene: TRBD1
CDR3aa: CASSLKSGTGESGELFF
CDR3nt: TGTGCCAGTAGTCTCAAATCCGGGACAGGGGAATCCGGGGAGCTGTTTTTT

j_gene: TRBJ2-7
len: 14
v_gene: TRBV5-1
abundance: few
d_gene: TRBD2
CDR3aa: CASSLVGGTDRQYF
CDR3nt: TGCGCCAGCAGCTTGGTCGGGGGGACTGACAGGCAGTACTTC

j_gene: TRBJ2-5
len: 17
v_gene: TRBV7-7
abundance: NA
d_gene: NA
CDR3aa: CASSLGVGGGGQETQYF
CDR3nt: TGTGCCAGCAGCTTAGGGGTTGGGGGAGGGGGCCAAGAGACCCAGTACTTC

j_gene: TRBJ2-4
len: 14
v_gene: TRBV19
abundance: once
d_gene: TRBD1
CDR3aa: CASRPDRGKNIQYF
CDR3nt: TGTGCCAGTAGACCAGACAGGGGAAAAAACATTCAGTACTTC

j_gene: TRBJ2-7
len: 16
v_gene: TRBV7-6
abundance: once
d_gene: NA
CDR3aa: CASSFTAGPSSYEQYF
CDR3nt: TGTGCCAGCAGCTTCACGGCGGGACCAAGCTCCTACGAGCAGTACTTC

j_gene: TRBJ1-6
len: 14
v_gene: TRBV15
abundance: NA
d_gene: TRBD1
CDR3aa: CATSTDRANSPLHF
CDR3nt: TGTGCCACCAGCACCGACAGGGCCAATTCACCCCTCCACTTT